What follows are 29 T cell receptor beta chains derived from one specimen sequenced in a study of T-cell memory formation after mild COVID-19. In TCRdb, the 5' RACE reads were re-called with MiXCR into one record per CDR3 protein. The data show 400,000 to 550,000 distinct CDR3 sequences, around 25% seen once. Sequenced sample: PBMCs or a T cell subset sorted from them (not recorded which). The receptors were gathered from an adult woman who had mild COVID-19 (a few samples of this study predate the infection). Cell type and time point are not known.

This clonotype was seen a handful of times. This rearrangement joins TRBV7-2 to TRBJ2-7; TRBD1 matches 7 bases. Germline lookup yields CDR1 SGHTA and CDR2 FQGNSA. The CDR3 sequence is 14 residues long. Germline trimming cut 5 bases from V and 5 bases from J; bases unmatched to any gene: 9. The CDR3 sequence: CASSPYRGGNEQYF. DNA for the CDR3: TGTGCCAGCAGCCCCTACAGGGGTGGCAACGAGCAGTACTTC.

This chain joins TRBV20-1 and TRBJ2-7; a possible D gene is TRBD2 (6 bases). CDR1 is DFQATT and CDR2 is SNEGSKA in the germline V gene (reference sequence). Between the trimmed V and J ends, which lost 2 bases and 3 bases, there was a span of 14 bases. The CDR3 covers 14 residues. CDR3 amino acids: CSARLRGTDYEQYF. CDR3 nucleotide sequence: TGCAGTGCTAGACTACGGGGGACCGACTACGAGCAGTACTTC.

The rearrangement uses TRBV3-1 and TRBJ2-3; 11 bases are a match to TRBD2. Trimming cost V 5 bases and J 8 bases; bases outside gene matches: 6. Germline values: CDR1 LGHDT, CDR2 YNNKEL (reference sequence). The CDR3 has 14 amino acids. The DNA for the CDR3 is TGTGCCAGCAGCTTCGGGACTAGCGGAGGTACGCAGTATTTT. As protein: CASSFGTSGGTQYF.

In this sample, this clonotype turned up a few times. The chain carries TRBV24-1 and TRBJ2-1; 13 nucleotides match TRBD2. V gave up 9 bases and J gave up 10 bases; unmatched junction bases: 11. CDR3 length: 15 amino acids. Germline CDR1 is KGHDR and CDR2 is SFDVKD. The CDR3 loop is CATQGGLAGVPEQFF. For the CDR3, the DNA is TGTGCCACCCAAGGAGGACTAGCGGGAGTTCCCGAGCAGTTCTTC.

There are a few counts of this clonotype. The chain has TRBV4-3 and TRBJ2-3; D gene ambiguous. The CDR3 contains 13 residues. Germline V gene data show CDR1 as LGHNA and CDR2 as YSLEER. Trimming pared 0 bases from V and 2 bases from J, leaving 3 bases between. The chain's CDR3 is CASSQDLTDTQYF. CDR3 sequence (DNA): TGCGCCAGCAGCCAAGATCTCACAGATACGCAGTATTTT.

The V and J genes are TRBV30 and TRBJ2-7; TRBD1 matches 8 bases. The germline CDR1 and CDR2 sequences are GTSNPN and SVGIG (reference sequence). Trimming removed 0 bases from V and 6 bases from J; junction bases left unmatched: 1. The CDR3 has 12 residues. The CDR3 sequence: CAWSVTGAEQYF. CDR3 bases: TGTGCCTGGAGTGTGACAGGGGCCGAGCAGTACTTC. Complete variable domain (other parts from reference TRBV30 and TRBJ2-7): SQTIHQWPATLVQPVGSPLSLECTVEGTSNPNLYWYRQAAGRGLQLLFYSVGIGQISSEVPQNLSASRPQDRQFILSSKKLLLSDSGFYLCAWSVTGAEQYFGPGTRLTVT.

This chain joins TRBV12-3 or TRBV12-4 and TRBJ2-7; TRBD1 might be the D (6 bases). The length of the CDR3 is 16 residues. V was cut by 6 bases and J by 0 bases, with 18 bases left in between. The chain's CDR3 is CASRRNQGPGSYEQYF. The CDR3 DNA sequence: TGTGCCAGCAGGCGTAACCAGGGGCCCGGCTCCTACGAGCAGTACTTC.

V gene TRBV6-5 combines with J gene TRBJ1-2; D is possibly TRBD1 (6 bases). The CDR3 is 13 residues long. Germline CDR1 and CDR2: MNHEY and SVGAGI. Trimming removed 0 bases from V and 8 bases from J, with 10 bases in between. This chain's CDR3 is CASSYSTGRGYTF. The CDR3 DNA is TGTGCCAGCAGTTACTCGACAGGACGGGGCTACACCTTC.

The chain links TRBV24-1 to TRBJ1-2; 9 bases fit TRBD1. Germline V CDR1 and CDR2: KGHDR, SFDVKD. J was trimmed by 7 bases and V by 1 base; bases with no gene match: 6. The CDR3 has 15 amino acids. The CDR3 sequence is CATSDFPGQGTGYTF. The DNA for the CDR3 is TGTGCCACCAGTGATTTTCCGGGACAGGGAACTGGCTACACCTTC.

This clonotype was picked up a small number of times. The chain has TRBV3-1 and TRBJ2-1; D may correspond to TRBD1 or TRBD2 (5 bases each). Between the trimmed V and J ends, which lost 3 bases and 8 bases, there was a span of 14 bases. The germline gives CDR1 LGHDT, CDR2 YNNKEL (reference sequence). CDR3 size: 14 residues. In DNA form, the CDR3 reads TGTGCCAGCAGCCAGGGGTGGGGGAACGATGAGCAGTTCTTC. This encodes CASSQGWGNDEQFF.

This chain connects TRBV12-3 or TRBV12-4 to TRBJ2-1, with a possible D match to TRBD2 (5 bases). Trimming left V 5 bases short and J 9 bases short, with 5 bases between. The CDR3 loop spans 10 amino acids. The CDR3 DNA follows: TGTGCCAGCAGTCGGGGTGAGCAGTTCTTC. It encodes CASSRGEQFF.

The chain couples TRBV24-1 to TRBJ1-2; the D is unclear. The CDR3 has 12 residues. CDR1 KGHDR and CDR2 SFDVKD come from the germline V gene. Trimming removed 9 bases at V and 5 bases at J, with 12 bases between. This chain's CDR3 is CATGDRGYGYTF. The CDR3 DNA sequence: TGTGCCACCGGGGATCGGGGTTATGGCTACACCTTC.

The chain has TRBV6-4 and TRBJ2-3; D remains unclear. The V gene's germline CDR1 is MRHNA and CDR2 SNTAGT. V lost 2 bases, J lost 1 base, and 10 bases lay in between. The CDR3 sequence is 15 residues long. CDR3 DNA: TGTGCCAGCAGTGACGGGGTTTCGGGCACAGATACGCAGTATTTT. Translated, it gives CASSDGVSGTDTQYF.

This clonotype was found a few times. The V and J genes are TRBV2 and TRBJ2-4, with D perhaps matching TRBD1 (5 bases). Germline values: CDR1 SNHLY, CDR2 FYNNEI. The CDR3 consists of 16 residues. Between the trimmed V and J ends, which lost 6 bases and 0 bases, there was a span of 15 bases. The CDR3 sequence: CASSKGAVPAKNIQYF. CDR3 coding DNA: TGTGCCAGCAGCAAAGGGGCGGTTCCAGCCAAAAACATTCAGTACTTC.

The table lists this clonotype with a few counts. The CDR3 region has the DNA TGTGCCAGCAGTTACTCGGGGCGCCGTTTGAGGGGGGCAGATACGCAGTATTTT. It codes for CASSYSGRRLRGADTQYF. The chain has TRBV6-5 and TRBJ2-3, with D tentatively TRBD1 or TRBD2 (6 bases each). Trimming took off 0 bases at V and 4 bases at J, with 20 bases between the two ends. Germline assignment: CDR1 MNHEY and CDR2 SVGAGI. The CDR3 extends over 18 amino acids.

V is TRBV29-1 and J is TRBJ1-1, with D unclear. The V end was cut by 7 bases, the J end by 0 bases, with 12 bases between. CDR1 and CDR2 from the germline V gene are SQVTM and ANQGSEA. The CDR3 is 13 residues long. The CDR3: CSARIDLNTEAFF. In DNA form, the CDR3 reads TGCAGCGCGAGGATCGACCTGAACACTGAAGCTTTCTTT.

This clonotype was found a few times. The V call is TRBV5-1, the J call TRBJ2-5; 7 nucleotides match TRBD1. CDR3 size: 15 residues. In germline, CDR1 is SGHRS, CDR2 YFSETQ. The V gene end was trimmed by 4 bases and the J gene end by 4 bases; junction bases not matched to a gene: 10. The CDR3 here is CASSVLPGQIETQYF. Written as DNA, the CDR3 is TGCGCCAGCAGCGTCCTCCCGGGACAGATAGAGACCCAGTACTTC.

The chain joins TRBV14 to TRBJ2-2, with TRBD1 identical over 7 bases. Germline-derived CDR1 and CDR2 are SGHDN and FVKESK. Germline trimming cut 9 bases from V and 5 bases from J; bases unmatched to any gene: 12. The CDR3 runs 15 residues. The CDR3 bases are TGTGCCAGTAAAAGGACAGGAACTAATACCGGGGAGCTGTTTTTT. It codes for CASKRTGTNTGELFF. Full variable domain (remainder filled in from reference TRBV14 and TRBJ2-2): EAGVTQFPSHSVIEKGQTVTLRCDPISGHDNLYWYRRVMGKEIKFLLHFVKESKQDESGMPNNRFLAERTGGTYSTLKVQPAELEDSGVYFCASKRTGTNTGELFFGEGSRLTVL.

This clonotype turned up a few times. V usage is TRBV6-6 and J usage is TRBJ2-1; TRBD1 aligns across 7 bases. The CDR3 contains 12 residues. Trimming removed 6 bases from V and 10 bases from J; junction bases left unmatched: 6. The germline gives CDR1 MNHNY, CDR2 SVGAGI (reference sequence). CDR3 bases: TGTGCCAGCAGAGGGGGCGCAGGGGAGCAGTTCTTC. Its protein is CASRGGAGEQFF.

This clonotype was picked up a small number of times. The V call is TRBV4-1, the J call TRBJ1-6; perhaps TRBD1 as D (5 bases). Germline CDR1 reads MGHRA; CDR2 reads YSYEKL. Trimming took 1 base from V and 9 from J, leaving 13 bases between them. CDR3 length: 15 amino acids. The CDR3 protein is CASSQGGSFASPLHF. As DNA, the CDR3 is TGCGCCAGCAGCCAAGGGGGGTCTTTTGCTTCACCCCTCCACTTT.

The V and J genes are TRBV9 and TRBJ2-2, with TRBD1 as a possible D gene (6 bases). Trimming left V 3 bases short and J 5 bases short, with 35 bases between. Germline V gives CDR1 SGDLS, CDR2 YYNGEE. The CDR3 contains 22 residues. The CDR3 spells CASSGEGAGDRMFSPETGELFF. The CDR3 DNA reads TGTGCCAGCAGCGGCGAAGGGGCAGGGGATAGAATGTTTTCCCCGGAAACCGGGGAGCTGTTTTTT.

The sample holds many counts of this clonotype. The V gene is TRBV3-1, the J gene TRBJ2-5; 8 bases match TRBD2. The V gene end was trimmed by 2 bases and the J gene end by 5 bases; junction bases not matched to a gene: 13. The germline CDR1 and CDR2 sequences are LGHDT and YNNKEL (reference sequence). The CDR3 consists of 17 residues. The CDR3 here is CASSQFSTSATGETQYF. CDR3 sequence (DNA): TGTGCCAGCAGCCAATTCTCGACTAGCGCGACGGGGGAGACCCAGTACTTC.

This clonotype was counted a few times. This chain links TRBV2 with TRBJ2-3, with D maybe TRBD2 (6 bases). Germline V CDR1 and CDR2: SNHLY, FYNNEI. The CDR3 is 15 amino acids. V was shortened by 2 bases and J by 5 bases, with 14 bases between the two germline ends. CDR3 DNA sequence: TGTGCCAGCAGTGAACCGGGGGAAGGTGGAGATACGCAGTATTTT. Its translation is CASSEPGEGGDTQYF.

The V call is TRBV20-1, the J call TRBJ2-4, with unresolved D. Looked up from germline, CDR1 is DFQATT and CDR2 is SNEGSKA (reference sequence). The CDR3 length is 11 residues. The V end was cut by 1 base, the J end by 6 bases, with 4 bases between. CDR3 sequence: CSARGPNIQYF. In DNA form, the CDR3 reads TGCAGTGCTAGAGGGCCAAACATTCAGTACTTC.

A few counts support this clonotype. The chain couples TRBV6-5 to TRBJ2-3; 10 nucleotides match TRBD2. The germline gives CDR1 MNHEY, CDR2 SVGAGI. CDR3 size: 15 residues. V lost 6 bases, J lost 6 bases, and 9 bases stayed unmatched. CDR3 nucleotide sequence: TGTGCCAGCAGCTTGATAGCGGGGGGCGTGGATACGCAGTATTTT. It encodes CASSLIAGGVDTQYF.

In its sample, this clonotype was seen a few times. The rearrangement uses TRBV7-6 and TRBJ2-7, with 10 bases fitting TRBD2. Germline V gives CDR1 SGHVS, CDR2 FNYEAQ. The trim removed 5 bases at V and 3 bases at J, leaving 7 bases unmatched. The CDR3 sequence is 15 residues long. The CDR3 here is CASSTDSGGNYEQYF. DNA for the CDR3: TGTGCCAGCAGCACCGATAGCGGGGGGAACTACGAGCAGTACTTC.

This clonotype was detected only a few times. The V call is TRBV4-2, the J call TRBJ2-1, with D perhaps matching TRBD2 (5 bases). Germline V lookup: CDR1 LGHNA, CDR2 YNFKEQ. The germline V and J ends were trimmed by 3 bases and 4 bases, with 10 bases remaining between them. The CDR3 has 14 amino acids. The CDR3 loop is CASSQRTGYNEQFF. Here the CDR3 DNA reads TGTGCCAGCAGCCAGAGGACTGGATACAATGAGCAGTTCTTC.

This clonotype was counted between two and nine times. The chain employs TRBV29-1 and TRBJ2-1; D possibly uses TRBD1 or TRBD2 (5 bases each). The CDR3 loop spans 13 amino acids. From germline, CDR1 is SQVTM and CDR2 ANQGSEA. V was cut by 8 bases and J by 0 bases, with 11 bases left in between. The CDR3 protein is CSSPGSSYNEQFF. Written as DNA, the CDR3 is TGCAGCTCCCCAGGGAGCTCCTACAATGAGCAGTTCTTC.

This clonotype has only a few counts. The V gene is TRBV7-2, the J gene TRBJ1-2; maybe TRBD1 (6 bases). The V and J ends lost 5 bases and 3 bases respectively, with 13 bases between them. Germline CDR1 is SGHTA and CDR2 is FQGNSA. The CDR3 has 14 amino acids. CDR3 in DNA: TGTGCCAGCAGCCTTTACCGGACAGACTATGGCTACACCTTC. Its translation: CASSLYRTDYGYTF.